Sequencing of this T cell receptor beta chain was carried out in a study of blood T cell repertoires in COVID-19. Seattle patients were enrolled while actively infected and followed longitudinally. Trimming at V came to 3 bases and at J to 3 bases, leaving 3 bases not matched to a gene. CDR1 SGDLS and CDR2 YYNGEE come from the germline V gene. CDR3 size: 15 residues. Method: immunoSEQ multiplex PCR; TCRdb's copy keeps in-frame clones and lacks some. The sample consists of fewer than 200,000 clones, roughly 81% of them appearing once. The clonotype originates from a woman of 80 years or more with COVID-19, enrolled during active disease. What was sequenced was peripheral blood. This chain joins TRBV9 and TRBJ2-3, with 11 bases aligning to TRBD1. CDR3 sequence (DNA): TGTGCCAGCAGCGACCGGGACAGGGGGACAGATACGCAGTATTTT. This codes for CASSDRDRGTDTQYF.